These 19 T cell receptor beta chains were all obtained from the same sample, sequenced in a study of tumor-infiltrating lymphocytes in localized non-small cell lung cancer. Profiling relied on immunoSEQ multiplex PCR, and the TCRdb table lists in-frame clones only, not all of them. Of 10,000 to 12,000 clones in the sample, about three fifths are singletons; the top ten hold around 10%. Source material: lung tumor tissue. Every receptor here comes from a human donor with non-small cell lung cancer.

The rearrangement uses TRBV7-2 and TRBJ1-2; tentative D call: TRBD1 (6 bases). The germline CDR1 and CDR2 sequences are SGHTA and FQGNSA. The germline V and J ends were trimmed by 8 bases and 3 bases, with 19 bases remaining between them. CDR3 length: 15 amino acids. In DNA form, the CDR3 reads TGTGCCAGCCTGGGCCAAAGGGGGTCTGACTATGGCTACACCTTC. Amino acid sequence: CASLGQRGSDYGYTF. The whole variable domain, remainder taken from reference TRBV7-2 and TRBJ1-2, is GAGVSQSPSNKVTEKGKDVELRCDPISGHTALYWYRQSLGQGLEFLIYFQGNSAPDKSGLPSDRFSAERTGGSVSTLTIQRTQQEDSAVYLCASLGQRGSDYGYTFGSGTRLTVV.

This clone was found once. The J gene is TRBJ1-2, the V gene TRBV27, with 7 nucleotides matching TRBD1. The CDR3 is made up of 16 amino acids. The germline V gene has CDR1 MNHEY and CDR2 SMNVEV (reference sequence). With 5 bases clipped from V and 4 bases from J, the junction kept 13 bases outside the gene matches. CDR3 residues: CASSLSSTGLGYGYTF. The CDR3 nucleotides are TGTGCCAGCAGTCTCTCCTCGACAGGGTTAGGCTATGGCTACACCTTC.

This clone rates as medium-sized. The chain uses TRBV5-1 and TRBJ2-7; TRBD1 agrees at 8 bases. Germline CDR1 reads SGHRS; CDR2 reads YFSETQ. J lost 7 bases, V lost 4 bases, and 10 bases had no gene match. The CDR3 consists of 14 residues. The CDR3 protein is CASSRTGNPWEQYF. For the CDR3, the DNA is TGCGCCAGCAGCCGGACAGGGAACCCTTGGGAGCAGTACTTC.

This clone was seen a handful of times. The genes are TRBV5-6 and TRBJ2-1; the D is unclear. CDR1 is SGHDT and CDR2 is YYEEEE in the germline V gene. Trimming shortened V by 1 base and J by 10 bases, and 9 bases separated the two germline ends. The CDR3 consists of 12 residues. The CDR3 protein is CASSLSRLEQFF. The DNA for the CDR3 is TGTGCCAGCAGCTTGAGCCGCTTAGAGCAGTTCTTC.

V gene TRBV30 combines with J gene TRBJ1-1, with 9 positions matching TRBD1. J lost 0 bases, V lost 8 bases, and 4 bases had no gene match. The CDR3 runs 13 residues. Germline V gene sequence: CDR1 GTSNPN, CDR2 SVGIG (reference sequence). The CDR3 DNA sequence: TGTGCCCAAAGGGACAGGGTGAACACTGAAGCTTTCTTT. The encoded protein is CAQRDRVNTEAFF. Variable domain in full (rest from reference TRBV30 and TRBJ1-1): SQTIHQWPATLVQPVGSPLSLECTVEGTSNPNLYWYRQAAGRGLQLLFYSVGIGQISSEVPQNLSASRPQDRQFILSSKKLLLSDSGFYLCAQRDRVNTEAFFGQGTRLTVV.

This chain uses TRBV5-1 with TRBJ2-1; TRBD1 might be the D (5 bases). The CDR3 is made up of 14 amino acids. Germline V gene data show CDR1 as SGHRS and CDR2 as YFSETQ. V dropped 1 base and J dropped 8 bases, with 13 bases sitting between them. DNA for the CDR3: TGCGCCAGCAGCTTGATGTCAGGGTTCGATGAGCAGTTCTTC. Amino acids: CASSLMSGFDEQFF. Complete variable domain (other parts from reference TRBV5-1 and TRBJ2-1): KAGVTQTPRYLIKTRGQQVTLSCSPISGHRSVSWYQQTPGQGLQFLFEYFSETQRNKGNFPGRFSGRQFSNSRSEMNVSTLELGDSALYLCASSLMSGFDEQFFGPGTRLTVL.

The V gene is TRBV14, the J gene TRBJ2-3; D gene unclear. V was cut by 1 base and J by 6 bases, with 8 bases left in between. CDR1 is SGHDN, CDR2 FVKESK, per germline. The length of the CDR3 is 13 residues. CDR3 sequence: CASSQGPLDTQYF. DNA for the CDR3: TGTGCCAGCAGCCAAGGGCCACTTGATACGCAGTATTTT.

This clone is medium-sized in the sample. J is TRBJ2-1 and V is TRBV29-1; tentatively, D is TRBD1 (5 bases). The CDR3 has 14 amino acids. Per germline, CDR1 SQVTM and CDR2 ANQGSEA. Deletions cut 7 bases from V and 6 bases from J, with 19 bases between. The CDR3 is CSGAISGFGNEQFF. For the CDR3, the DNA is TGCAGCGGGGCGATCTCAGGGTTTGGCAATGAGCAGTTCTTC.

Here the CDR3 reads CASSLSETQYF. DNA of the CDR3: TGTGCCAGCAGTTTATCTGAGACCCAGTACTTC. The chain combines TRBV27 with TRBJ2-5, with D unresolved. The germline V gene encodes CDR1 MNHEY and CDR2 SMNVEV (reference sequence). Trimming stripped 0 bases from V and 5 bases from J, with 1 base between. CDR3 length: 11 amino acids.

This chain joins TRBV11-2 and TRBJ2-5; D not certain. The CDR3 is made up of 13 amino acids. Trimming stripped 1 base from V and 5 bases from J, with 8 bases between. The V gene's germline CDR1 is SGHAT and CDR2 FQNNGV. The CDR3 protein is CASSLGDGETQYF. The CDR3 DNA sequence: TGTGCCAGCAGCTTAGGCGACGGTGAGACCCAGTACTTC. Supplemented by reference TRBV11-2 and TRBJ2-5, the full variable domain reads EAGVAQSPRYKIIEKRQSVAFWCNPISGHATLYWYQQILGQGPKLLIQFQNNGVVDDSQLPKDRFSAERLKGVDSTLKIQPAKLEDSAVYLCASSLGDGETQYFGPGTRLLVL.

This clone was detected once. J is TRBJ1-2 and V is TRBV6-5; perhaps TRBD1 as D (5 bases). V was cut by 6 bases and J by 3 bases, with 11 bases left in between. The germline V gene has CDR1 MNHEY and CDR2 SVGAGI. The CDR3 consists of 13 residues. The CDR3 protein is CASRGVGDYGYTF. As DNA, the CDR3 is TGTGCCAGCAGAGGGGTCGGTGACTATGGCTACACCTTC.

V gene TRBV6-5 combines with J gene TRBJ1-6; perhaps TRBD1 as D (5 bases). Germline CDR1 MNHEY, CDR2 SVGAGI. The CDR3 loop spans 13 amino acids. V lost 5 bases, J lost 9 bases, and 11 bases lay in between. CDR3: CASSNTGGSPLHF. CDR3 sequence (DNA): TGTGCCAGCAGTAACACGGGGGGTTCACCCCTCCACTTT.

The chain recombines TRBV7-9 with TRBJ2-7; D gene uncertain. Per the germline V gene, CDR1 is SEHNR and CDR2 is FQNEAQ (reference sequence). The CDR3 has 14 residues. Trimming removed 1 base at V and 0 bases at J, with 7 bases between. In nucleotides, the CDR3 is TGTGCCAGCAGCTTAGACCGAAACTCCTACGAGCAGTACTTC. This gives the protein CASSLDRNSYEQYF.

This chain uses TRBV27 with TRBJ2-7; D is perhaps TRBD1 or TRBD2 (5 bases each). Trimming stripped 8 bases from V and 5 bases from J, with 16 bases between. This CDR3 has 13 amino acids. The germline V gene encodes CDR1 MNHEY and CDR2 SMNVEV (reference sequence). Here the CDR3 reads CASGGQGDHEQYF. Here the CDR3 DNA reads TGTGCCAGCGGTGGGCAGGGAGACCACGAGCAGTACTTC.

This clone is labeled medium-sized. This sequence joins TRBV5-6 and TRBJ1-1; no clear D gene. The ends were cut back, 1 base at V and 13 bases at J, with 14 bases in the middle. This CDR3 comprises 12 residues. From germline, CDR1 is SGHDT and CDR2 YYEEEE. Written as DNA, the CDR3 is TGTGCCAGCAGCTTGAGAGCCGGGATAGATTTCTTT. Its translation: CASSLRAGIDFF.

V and J are TRBV6-5 and TRBJ2-2; no definite D call. CDR1 is MNHEY and CDR2 is SVGAGI in the germline V gene. The CDR3 is 16 amino acids. V was cut by 2 bases and J by 3 bases, with 13 bases left in between. CDR3 DNA: TGTGCCAGCAGTTACAGTCGAGATAGGGACACCGGGGAGCTGTTTTTT. It yields the protein CASSYSRDRDTGELFF.

V is TRBV9 and J is TRBJ2-2, with D possibly being TRBD1 (6 bases). Germline CDR1 reads SGDLS; CDR2 reads YYNGEE. The V gene lost 6 bases and the J gene lost 1 base, with 16 bases spanning the gap. CDR3 length: 16 amino acids. The CDR3 DNA sequence: TGTGCCAGCATCGGGGTTCGGACAGTGAACACCGGGGAGCTGTTTTTT. Encoded protein: CASIGVRTVNTGELFF.

V and J are TRBV12-5 and TRBJ2-7; D is perhaps TRBD1 (5 bases). Trimming took off 0 bases at V and 2 bases at J, with 17 bases between the two ends. Germline V gene data show CDR1 as LGHNT and CDR2 as FRNRAP. CDR3 length equals 17 residues. The CDR3 reads CASGLVLGRGIAYEQYF. DNA for the CDR3: TGTGCTAGTGGTTTGGTATTGGGAAGGGGTATAGCCTACGAGCAGTACTTC. The full variable domain, completed using reference TRBV12-5 and TRBJ2-7, is DARVTQTPRHKVTEMGQEVTMRCQPILGHNTVFWYRQTMMQGLELLAYFRNRAPLDDSGMPKDRFSAEMPDATLATLKIQPSEPRDSAVYFCASGLVLGRGIAYEQYFGPGTRLTVT.

The rearrangement uses TRBV9 and TRBJ2-5, with D possibly TRBD1 on 6 matching bases. In germline, CDR1 is SGDLS, CDR2 YYNGEE. The CDR3 totals 16 residues. Trimming removed 2 bases from V and 5 bases from J, with 19 bases in between. CDR3 amino acids: CASSVSTGIISETQYF. The CDR3 coding sequence is TGTGCCAGCAGCGTTTCTACAGGGATAATTTCGGAGACCCAGTACTTC.